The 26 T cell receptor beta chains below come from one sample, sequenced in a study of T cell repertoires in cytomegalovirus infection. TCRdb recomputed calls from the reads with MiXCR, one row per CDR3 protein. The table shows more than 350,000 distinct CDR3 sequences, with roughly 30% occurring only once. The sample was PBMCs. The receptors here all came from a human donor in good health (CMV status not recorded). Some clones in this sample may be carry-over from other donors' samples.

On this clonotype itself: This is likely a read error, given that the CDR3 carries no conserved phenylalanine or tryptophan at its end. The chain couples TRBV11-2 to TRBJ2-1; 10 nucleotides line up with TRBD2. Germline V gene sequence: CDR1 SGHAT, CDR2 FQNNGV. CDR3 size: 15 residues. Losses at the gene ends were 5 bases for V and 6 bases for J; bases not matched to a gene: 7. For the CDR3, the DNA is TGTGCCAGCAGCCTTACTAGCGGGGTTGGCAATGAGCAGTTCTTA. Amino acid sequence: CASSLTSGVGNEQFL.

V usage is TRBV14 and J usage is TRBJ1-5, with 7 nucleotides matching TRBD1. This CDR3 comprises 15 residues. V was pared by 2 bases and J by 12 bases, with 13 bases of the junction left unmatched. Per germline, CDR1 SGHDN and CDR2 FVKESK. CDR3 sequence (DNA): TGTGCCAGCAGCCAATGCCCCGGGACAGTCCTTGTCCAGCATTTT. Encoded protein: CASSQCPGTVLVQHF.

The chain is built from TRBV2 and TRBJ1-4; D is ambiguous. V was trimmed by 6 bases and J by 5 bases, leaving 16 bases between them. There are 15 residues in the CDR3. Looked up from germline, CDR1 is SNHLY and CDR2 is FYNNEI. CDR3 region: CASSPQVGPNEKLFF. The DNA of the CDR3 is TGTGCCAGCAGCCCTCAGGTAGGGCCGAATGAAAAACTGTTTTTT.

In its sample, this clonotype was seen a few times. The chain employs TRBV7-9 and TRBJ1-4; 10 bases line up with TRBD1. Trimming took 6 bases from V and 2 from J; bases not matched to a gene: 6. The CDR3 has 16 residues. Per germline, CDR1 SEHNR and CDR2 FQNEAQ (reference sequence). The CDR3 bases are TGTGCCAGCAGAAGGGACAGGGGTTTGACTAATGAAAAACTGTTTTTT. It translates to CASRRDRGLTNEKLFF.

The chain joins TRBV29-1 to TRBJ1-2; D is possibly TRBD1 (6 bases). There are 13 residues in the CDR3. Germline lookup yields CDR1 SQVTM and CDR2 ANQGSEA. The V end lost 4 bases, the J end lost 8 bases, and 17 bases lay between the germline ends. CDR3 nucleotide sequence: TGCAGCGTTGGACAGGTGGCCGACAGAGGCTACACCTTC. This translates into CSVGQVADRGYTF.

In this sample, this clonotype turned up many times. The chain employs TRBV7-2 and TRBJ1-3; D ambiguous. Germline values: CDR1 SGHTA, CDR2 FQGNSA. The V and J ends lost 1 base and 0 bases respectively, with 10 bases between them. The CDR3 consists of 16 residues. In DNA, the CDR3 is TGTGCCAGCAGCTTAGGGTGGACCCTCTCTGGAAACACCATATATTTT. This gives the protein CASSLGWTLSGNTIYF. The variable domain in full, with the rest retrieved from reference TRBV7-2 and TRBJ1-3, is GAGVSQSPSNKVTEKGKDVELRCDPISGHTALYWYRQSLGQGLEFLIYFQGNSAPDKSGLPSDRFSAERTGGSVSTLTIQRTQQEDSAVYLCASSLGWTLSGNTIYFGEGSWLTVV.

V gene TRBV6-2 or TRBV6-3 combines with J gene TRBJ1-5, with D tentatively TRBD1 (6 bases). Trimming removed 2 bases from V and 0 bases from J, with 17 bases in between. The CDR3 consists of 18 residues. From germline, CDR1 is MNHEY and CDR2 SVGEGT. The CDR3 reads CASSYAGGRGDSNQPQHF. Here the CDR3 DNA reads TGTGCCAGCAGTTACGCGGGGGGCAGGGGAGATAGCAATCAGCCCCAGCATTTT.

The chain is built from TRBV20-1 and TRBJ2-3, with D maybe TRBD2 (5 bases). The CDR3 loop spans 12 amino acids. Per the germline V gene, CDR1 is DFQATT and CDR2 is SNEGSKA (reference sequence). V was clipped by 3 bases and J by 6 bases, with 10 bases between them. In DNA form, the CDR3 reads TGCAGTGCTAGCGGGGAGCCCGATACGCAGTATTTT. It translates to CSASGEPDTQYF.

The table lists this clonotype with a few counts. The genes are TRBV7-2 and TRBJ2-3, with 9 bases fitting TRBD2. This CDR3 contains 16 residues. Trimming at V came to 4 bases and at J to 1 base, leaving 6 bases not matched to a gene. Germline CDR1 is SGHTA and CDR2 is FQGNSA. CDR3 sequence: CASSSSSGARTDTQYF. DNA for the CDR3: TGTGCCAGCAGCTCCTCTAGCGGGGCTCGCACAGATACGCAGTATTTT.

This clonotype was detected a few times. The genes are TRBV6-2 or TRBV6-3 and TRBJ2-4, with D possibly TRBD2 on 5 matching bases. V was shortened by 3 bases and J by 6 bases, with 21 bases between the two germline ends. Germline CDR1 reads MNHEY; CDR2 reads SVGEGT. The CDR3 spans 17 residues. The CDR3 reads CASSYPSNGVLTNIQYF. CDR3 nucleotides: TGTGCCAGCAGTTATCCCTCCAACGGGGTACTAACAAACATTCAGTACTTC.

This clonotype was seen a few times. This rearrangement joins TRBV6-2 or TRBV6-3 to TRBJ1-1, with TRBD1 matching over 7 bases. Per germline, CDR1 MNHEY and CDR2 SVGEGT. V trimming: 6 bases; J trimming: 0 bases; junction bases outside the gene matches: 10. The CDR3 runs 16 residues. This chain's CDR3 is CASSQKKGAVNTEAFF. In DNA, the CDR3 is TGTGCCAGCAGCCAAAAAAAGGGGGCTGTGAACACTGAAGCTTTCTTT.

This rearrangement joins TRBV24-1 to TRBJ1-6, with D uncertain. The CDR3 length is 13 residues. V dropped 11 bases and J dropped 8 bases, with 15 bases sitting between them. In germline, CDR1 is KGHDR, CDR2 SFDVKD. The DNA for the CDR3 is TGTGCCAGACTACAGAGATCTCATTCACCCCTCCACTTT. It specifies CARLQRSHSPLHF.

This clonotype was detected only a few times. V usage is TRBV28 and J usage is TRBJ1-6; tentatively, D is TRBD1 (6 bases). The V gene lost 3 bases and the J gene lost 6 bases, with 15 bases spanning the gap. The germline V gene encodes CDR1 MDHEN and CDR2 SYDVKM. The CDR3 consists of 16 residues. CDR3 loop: CASSFLTGQTNSPLHF. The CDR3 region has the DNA TGTGCCAGCAGTTTCCTGACCGGACAGACTAATTCACCCCTCCACTTT.

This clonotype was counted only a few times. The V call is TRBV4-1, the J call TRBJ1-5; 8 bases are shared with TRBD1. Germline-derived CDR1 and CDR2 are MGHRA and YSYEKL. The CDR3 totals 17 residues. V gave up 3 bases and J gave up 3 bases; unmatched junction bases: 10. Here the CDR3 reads CASSQSGTGLSNQPQHF. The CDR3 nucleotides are TGCGCCAGCAGCCAGAGCGGGACAGGTTTGTCCAATCAGCCCCAGCATTTT.

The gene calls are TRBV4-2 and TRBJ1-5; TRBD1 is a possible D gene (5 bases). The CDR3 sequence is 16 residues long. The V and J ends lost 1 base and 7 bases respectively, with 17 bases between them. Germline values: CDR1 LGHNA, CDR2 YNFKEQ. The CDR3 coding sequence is TGTGCCAGCAGCCAAGTTTCCAGGGACGTATCCCAGCCCCAGCATTTT. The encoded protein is CASSQVSRDVSQPQHF.

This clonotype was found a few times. This chain's CDR3 is CASSQDLPGDRIGDSPLHF. The CDR3 DNA is TGCGCCAGCAGCCAAGATCTCCCAGGGGACAGGATAGGGGATTCACCCCTCCACTTT. This chain joins TRBV4-3 and TRBJ1-6; 8 bases fit TRBD1. Looked up from germline, CDR1 is LGHNA and CDR2 is YSLEER. With V trimmed by 0 bases and J by 8 bases, 15 bases remained unmatched. The CDR3 has 19 residues.

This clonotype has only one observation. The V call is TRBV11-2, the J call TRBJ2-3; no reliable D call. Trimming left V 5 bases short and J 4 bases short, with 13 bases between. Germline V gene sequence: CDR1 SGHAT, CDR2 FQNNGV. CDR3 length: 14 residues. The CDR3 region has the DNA TGTGCCAGCAGCGAAGGATATAGTGCAGATACGCAGTATTTT. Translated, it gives CASSEGYSADTQYF. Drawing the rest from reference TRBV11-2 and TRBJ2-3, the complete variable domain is EAGVAQSPRYKIIEKRQSVAFWCNPISGHATLYWYQQILGQGPKLLIQFQNNGVVDDSQLPKDRFSAERLKGVDSTLKIQPAKLEDSAVYLCASSEGYSADTQYFGPGTRLTVL.

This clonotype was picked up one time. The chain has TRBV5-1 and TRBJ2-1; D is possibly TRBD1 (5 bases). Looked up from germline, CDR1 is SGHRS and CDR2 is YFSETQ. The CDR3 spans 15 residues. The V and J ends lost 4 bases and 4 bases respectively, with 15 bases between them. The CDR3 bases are TGCGCCAGCAGCCCTACTACCGACAGTTACAATGAGCAGTTCTTC. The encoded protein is CASSPTTDSYNEQFF.

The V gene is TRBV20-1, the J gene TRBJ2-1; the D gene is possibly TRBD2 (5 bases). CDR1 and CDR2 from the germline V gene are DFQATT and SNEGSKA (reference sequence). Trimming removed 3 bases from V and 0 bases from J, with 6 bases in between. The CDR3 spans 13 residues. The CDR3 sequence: CSAREVSYNEQFF. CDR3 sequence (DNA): TGCAGTGCTAGGGAGGTCTCCTACAATGAGCAGTTCTTC.

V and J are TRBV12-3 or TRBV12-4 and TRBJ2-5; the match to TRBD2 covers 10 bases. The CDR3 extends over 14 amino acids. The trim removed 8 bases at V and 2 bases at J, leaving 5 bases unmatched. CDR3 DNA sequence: TGTGCCAGCGGGACTAGCGCGGGACAAGAGACCCAGTACTTC. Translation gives CASGTSAGQETQYF.

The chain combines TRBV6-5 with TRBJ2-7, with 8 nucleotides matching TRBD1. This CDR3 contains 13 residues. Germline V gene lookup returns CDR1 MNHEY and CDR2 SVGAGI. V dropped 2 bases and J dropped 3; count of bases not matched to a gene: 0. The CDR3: CASSYTGGYEQYF. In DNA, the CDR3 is TGTGCCAGCAGTTACACAGGGGGCTACGAGCAGTACTTC.

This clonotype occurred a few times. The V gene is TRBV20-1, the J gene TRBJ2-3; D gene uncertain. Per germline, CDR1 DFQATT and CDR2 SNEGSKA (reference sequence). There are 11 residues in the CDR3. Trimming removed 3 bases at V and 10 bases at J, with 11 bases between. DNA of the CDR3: TGCAGTGCTAGGGTGGGGTATCCGCAGTATTTT. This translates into CSARVGYPQYF.

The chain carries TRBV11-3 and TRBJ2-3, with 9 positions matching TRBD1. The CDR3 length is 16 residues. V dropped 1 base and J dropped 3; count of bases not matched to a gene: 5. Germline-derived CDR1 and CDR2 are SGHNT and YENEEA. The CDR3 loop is CASSLAPGTGTDTQYF. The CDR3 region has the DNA TGTGCCAGCAGCTTAGCCCCCGGGACAGGGACAGATACGCAGTATTTT.

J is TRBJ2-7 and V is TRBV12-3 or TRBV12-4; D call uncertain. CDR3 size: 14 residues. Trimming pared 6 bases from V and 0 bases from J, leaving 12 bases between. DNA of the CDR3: TGTGCCAGCAGGAAGTTCGAAACCTCCTACGAGCAGTACTTC. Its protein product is CASRKFETSYEQYF.

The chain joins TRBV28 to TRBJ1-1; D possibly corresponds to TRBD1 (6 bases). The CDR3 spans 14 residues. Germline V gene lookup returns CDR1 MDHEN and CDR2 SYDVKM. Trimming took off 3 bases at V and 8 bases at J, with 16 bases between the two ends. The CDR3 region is CASSFTFLRGEAFF. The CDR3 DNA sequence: TGTGCCAGCAGTTTCACGTTTCTCAGGGGCGAAGCTTTCTTT.

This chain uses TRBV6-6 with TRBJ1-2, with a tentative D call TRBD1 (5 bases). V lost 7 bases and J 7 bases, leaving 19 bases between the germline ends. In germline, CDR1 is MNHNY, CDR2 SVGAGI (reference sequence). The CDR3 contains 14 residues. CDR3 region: CASTPQAGVSGYTF. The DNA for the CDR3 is TGTGCCAGCACCCCTCAAGCGGGGGTTTCTGGCTACACCTTC.